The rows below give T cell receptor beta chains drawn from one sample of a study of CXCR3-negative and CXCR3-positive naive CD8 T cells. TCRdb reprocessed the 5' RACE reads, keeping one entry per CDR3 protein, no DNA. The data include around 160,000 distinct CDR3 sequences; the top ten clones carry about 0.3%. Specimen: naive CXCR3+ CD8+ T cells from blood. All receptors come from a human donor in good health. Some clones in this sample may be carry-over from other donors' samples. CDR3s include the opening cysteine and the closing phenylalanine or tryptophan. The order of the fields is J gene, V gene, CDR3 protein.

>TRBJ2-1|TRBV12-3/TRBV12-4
CASSSMNKNNEQFF
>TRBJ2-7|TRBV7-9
CASSPTGERSYEQYF
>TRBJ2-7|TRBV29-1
CSVEDPDNSYEQYF
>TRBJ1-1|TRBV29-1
CSVVGSNTEAFF
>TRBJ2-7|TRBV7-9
CASSLRDLPYEQYF
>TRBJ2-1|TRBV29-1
CSVEGGSNEQFF
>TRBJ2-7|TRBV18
CASSPPLWSGREKMYEQYF
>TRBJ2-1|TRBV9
CASSVVGRDNEQFF
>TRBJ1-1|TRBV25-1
CASSGKGIGAFF
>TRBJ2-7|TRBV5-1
CASSTGTGPAYEQYF
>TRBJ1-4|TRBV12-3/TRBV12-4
CASSETYRGGEKLFF
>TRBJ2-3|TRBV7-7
CASSLGAGGPSYPDTQYF
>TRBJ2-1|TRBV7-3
CASSYKAGTSGTQRSDEQFF